This TCR beta chain was identified during a study of vaccination and CD4 T cells after COVID-19. In the study overall: By nasal swab PCR, the convalescent patients were SARS-CoV-2 positive, with under 10 mild cases and one severe. The study, taken as a whole, reports: Convalescent patients had 304 of 307 vaccine-specific clones showing spike mono-reactivity.

Germline V gives CDR1 SGHTA, CDR2 FQGNSA. The CDR3 length is 14 residues. Trimming at V came to 3 bases and at J to 8 bases, leaving 4 bases not matched to a gene. The study sequenced cultured CD4+ T cell DNA using the Oncomine TCR Beta short-read assay. In this case, cultured CD4+ T cells provided the extracted genomic DNA. TCRdb reprocessed the PCR reads via MiXCR and lists one record per CDR3 protein. The profile shows 10,000 or so distinct CDR3 sequences, about 30% of them singletons. For this clonotype: Its antigen is still unknown. Given a much more abundant clone one base away, this may be a read error.

The sample's treatment: approximately 9-day PBMC culture with coronavirus spike peptide pools or control peptides (ViraFEST assay). This sequence joins TRBV7-2 and TRBJ2-1; 10 bases map to TRBD2. The sequenced sample was CD4+ T cells from blood, cultured in vitro, obtained after SARS-CoV-2 vaccination. The receptor was derived from a human donor who had recovered from COVID-19. CDR3 sequence (DNA): TGTGCCAGCAGCTTTAGCGGGAGGATCGATGAGCAGTTCTTC. Amino acid sequence: CASSFSGRIDEQFF.